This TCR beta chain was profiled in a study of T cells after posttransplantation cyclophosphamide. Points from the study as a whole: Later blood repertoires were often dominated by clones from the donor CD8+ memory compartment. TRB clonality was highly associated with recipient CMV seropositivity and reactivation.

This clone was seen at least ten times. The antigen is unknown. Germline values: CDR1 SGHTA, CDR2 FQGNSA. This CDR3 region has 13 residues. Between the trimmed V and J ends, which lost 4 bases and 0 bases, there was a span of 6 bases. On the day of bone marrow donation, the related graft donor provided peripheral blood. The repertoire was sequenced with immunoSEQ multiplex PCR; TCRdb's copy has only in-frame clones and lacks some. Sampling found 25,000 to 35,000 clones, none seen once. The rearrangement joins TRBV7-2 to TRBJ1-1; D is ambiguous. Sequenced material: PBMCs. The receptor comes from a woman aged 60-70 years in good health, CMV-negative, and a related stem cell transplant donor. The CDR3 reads CASSSHMNTEAFF. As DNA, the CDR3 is TGTGCCAGCAGCTCCCACATGAACACTGAAGCTTTCTTT.